This TCR beta chain was recovered during a study of blood T cell repertoires in COVID-19. Study details: The cDNA or gDNA used as material had been derived from T cells, B-cell-depleted T cells, or PBMCs.

Original handling: From reference gene primer amplification, estimates of nucleated cell counts were derived. Some clones are missing from TCRdb's copy, which holds only in-frame ones; the method was immunoSEQ multiplex PCR. From that table come the V and J calls and clone size; the DNA was used to work out D and trimming. The sample lists some 150,000 clones, 65% to 90% occurring once. The CDR3 has 14 residues. CDR1 and CDR2 (germline): MNHNY, SVGAGI (reference sequence). V lost 6 bases, J lost 6 bases, and 17 bases lay in between. The TCR was taken from a woman aged 60-75 years with COVID-19, enrolled during active disease. Sequences were obtained from peripheral blood. The chain links TRBV6-6 to TRBJ1-1, with D maybe TRBD1 (6 bases). CDR3: CASRRGGDGAEAFF. The DNA for the CDR3 is TGTGCCAGCAGGAGGGGGGGAGATGGGGCTGAAGCTTTCTTT.